This TCR beta chain was sequenced for a study of CD8+ T cells in alopecia areata. Treatment noted: oral pan-JAK inhibitor, 5-10 mg twice daily. As the sequencing template, cDNA was produced by extracting RNA and reverse transcribing it. The table came from immunoSEQ multiplex PCR; TCRdb's copy has only in-frame clones and leaves some out. The sample carries approximately 300,000 clones, 58% recorded once. General observations from the study: The link between baseline CD8+ expansion and response remains uncertain with one nonresponder. In scalp samples, resident alphabeta T cells of normal skin are also sequenced. Many expanded lesional clones stayed in scalp and blood while on tofacitinib. With patients, TCR sharing proved less clear than in mice, a difference possibly related to HLA.

In the case of this clone: Its antigen is unidentified.

The germline V gene has CDR1 MGHRA and CDR2 YSYEKL. The V and J ends lost 1 base and 4 bases respectively, with 8 bases between them. CDR3 size: 15 residues. This sequence joins TRBV4-1 and TRBJ2-6; D unclear. Sequencing used CD4+ T cells sorted from blood, obtained at week 24, from a patient treated with tofacitinib. This sequence originates from a human donor with alopecia areata. Written as DNA, the CDR3 is TGCGCCAGCAGCCAAGTTGGTGTGGGGGCCAACGTCCTGACTTTC. It translates to CASSQVGVGANVLTF.